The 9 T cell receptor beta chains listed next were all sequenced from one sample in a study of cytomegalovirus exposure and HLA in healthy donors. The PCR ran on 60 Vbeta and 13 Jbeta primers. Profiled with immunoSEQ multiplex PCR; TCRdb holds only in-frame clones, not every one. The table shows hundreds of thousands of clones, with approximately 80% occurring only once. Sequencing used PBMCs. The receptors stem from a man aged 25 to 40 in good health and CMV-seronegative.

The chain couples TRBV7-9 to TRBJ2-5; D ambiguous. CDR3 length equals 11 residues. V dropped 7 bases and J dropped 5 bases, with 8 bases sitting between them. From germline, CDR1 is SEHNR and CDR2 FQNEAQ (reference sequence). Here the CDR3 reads CASTPVETQYF. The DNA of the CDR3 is TGTGCCAGCACCCCGGTTGAGACCCAGTACTTC.

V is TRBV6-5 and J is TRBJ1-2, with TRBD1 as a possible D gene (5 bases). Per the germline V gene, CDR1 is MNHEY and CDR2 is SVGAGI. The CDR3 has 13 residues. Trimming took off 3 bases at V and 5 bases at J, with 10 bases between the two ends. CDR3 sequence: CASSYTGVYGYTF. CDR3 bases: TGTGCCAGCAGTTATACGGGGGTGTATGGCTACACCTTC.

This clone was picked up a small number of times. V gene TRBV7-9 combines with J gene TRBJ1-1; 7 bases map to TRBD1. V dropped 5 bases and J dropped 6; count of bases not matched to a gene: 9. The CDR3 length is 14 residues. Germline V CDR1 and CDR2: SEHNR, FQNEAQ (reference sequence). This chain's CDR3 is CASSNTRGYPEAFF. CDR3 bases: TGTGCCAGCAGCAACACCAGGGGGTACCCTGAAGCTTTCTTT.

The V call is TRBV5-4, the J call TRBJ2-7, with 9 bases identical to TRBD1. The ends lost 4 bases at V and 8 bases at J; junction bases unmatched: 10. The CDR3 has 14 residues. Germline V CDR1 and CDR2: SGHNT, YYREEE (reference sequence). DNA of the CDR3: TGTGCCAGCAGCACCAGGGACAGGGAGAGGAAGCAGTACTTC. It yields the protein CASSTRDRERKQYF.

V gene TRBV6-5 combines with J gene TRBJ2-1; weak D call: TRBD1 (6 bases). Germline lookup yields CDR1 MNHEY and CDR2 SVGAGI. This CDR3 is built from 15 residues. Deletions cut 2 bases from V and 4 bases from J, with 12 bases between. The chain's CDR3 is CASSYQPTGYNEQFF. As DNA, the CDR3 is TGTGCCAGCAGTTACCAGCCGACAGGTTACAATGAGCAGTTCTTC.

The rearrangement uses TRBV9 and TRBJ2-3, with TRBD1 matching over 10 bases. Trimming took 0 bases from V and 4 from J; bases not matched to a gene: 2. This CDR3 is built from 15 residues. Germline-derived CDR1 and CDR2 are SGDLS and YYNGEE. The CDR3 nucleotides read TGTGCCAGCAGCGTAGAGGGGACAGGGGCAGATACGCAGTATTTT. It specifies CASSVEGTGADTQYF.

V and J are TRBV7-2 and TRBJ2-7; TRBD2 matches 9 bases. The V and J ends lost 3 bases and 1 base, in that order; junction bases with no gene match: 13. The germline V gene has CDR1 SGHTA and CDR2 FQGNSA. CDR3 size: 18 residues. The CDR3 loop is CASSFTVPAGGKSYEQYF. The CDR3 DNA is TGTGCCAGCAGCTTCACAGTACCAGCGGGGGGTAAATCCTACGAGCAGTACTTC. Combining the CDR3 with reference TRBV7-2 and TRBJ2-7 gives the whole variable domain GAGVSQSPSNKVTEKGKDVELRCDPISGHTALYWYRQSLGQGLEFLIYFQGNSAPDKSGLPSDRFSAERTGGSVSTLTIQRTQQEDSAVYLCASSFTVPAGGKSYEQYFGPGTRLTVT.

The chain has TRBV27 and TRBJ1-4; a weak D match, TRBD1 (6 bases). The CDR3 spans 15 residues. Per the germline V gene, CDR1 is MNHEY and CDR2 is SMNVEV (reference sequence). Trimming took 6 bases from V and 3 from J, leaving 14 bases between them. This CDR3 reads CASSDPGTPNEKLFF. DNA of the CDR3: TGTGCCAGCAGCGATCCCGGGACACCTAATGAAAAACTGTTTTTT.

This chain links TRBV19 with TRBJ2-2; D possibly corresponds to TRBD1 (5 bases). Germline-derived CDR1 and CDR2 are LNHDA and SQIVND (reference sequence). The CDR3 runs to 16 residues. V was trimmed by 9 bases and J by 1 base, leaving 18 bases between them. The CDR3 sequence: CASKNGPGRNTGELFF. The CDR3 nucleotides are TGTGCCAGCAAGAACGGGCCAGGGCGGAACACCGGGGAGCTGTTTTTT.